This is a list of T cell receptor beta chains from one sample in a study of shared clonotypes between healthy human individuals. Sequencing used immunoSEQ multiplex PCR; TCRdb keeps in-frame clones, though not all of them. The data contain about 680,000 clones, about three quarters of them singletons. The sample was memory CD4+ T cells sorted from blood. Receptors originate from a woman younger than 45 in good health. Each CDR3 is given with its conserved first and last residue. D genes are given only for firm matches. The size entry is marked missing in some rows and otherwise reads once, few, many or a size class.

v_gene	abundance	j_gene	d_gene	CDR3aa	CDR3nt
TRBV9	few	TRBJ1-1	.	CASSARSQVNTEAFF	TGTGCCAGCAGCGCCCGCTCACAGGTGAACACTGAAGCTTTCTTT
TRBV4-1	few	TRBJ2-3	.	CASSQTLVGSTDTQYF	TGCGCCAGCAGCCAAACCCTGGTGGGAAGCACAGATACGCAGTATTTT
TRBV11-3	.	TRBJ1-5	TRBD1	CASSLGSPGQGFDQPQHF	TGTGCCAGCAGCTTAGGTTCCCCGGGACAGGGTTTTGATCAGCCCCAGCATTTT
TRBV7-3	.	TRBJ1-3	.	CASSETGNTIYF	TGTGCCAGCAGCGAGACTGGAAACACCATATATTTT
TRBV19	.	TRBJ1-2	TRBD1	CASSIYRGFRTF	TGTGCCAGTAGTATCTACAGGGGGTTTCGGACCTTC
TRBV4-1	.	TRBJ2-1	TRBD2	CASSHRAREGRDEQFF	TGCGCCAGCAGCCACCGGGCGCGGGAGGGTCGTGATGAGCAGTTCTTC
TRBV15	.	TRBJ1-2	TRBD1	CATSSLRQGGYTF	TGTGCCACCAGCAGCCTCAGACAGGGGGGCTACACCTTC
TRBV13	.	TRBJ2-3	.	CASSLGAWGTREVDTQYF	TGTGCCAGCAGCTTAGGGGCTTGGGGGACCCGGGAAGTAGATACGCAGTATTTT
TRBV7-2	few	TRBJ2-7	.	CASSLGAARSYEQYF	TGTGCCAGCAGCTTAGGTGCAGCGCGATCCTACGAGCAGTACTTC
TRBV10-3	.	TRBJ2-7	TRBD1	CAISESGGQGKGKLNEQYF	TGTGCCATCAGTGAGTCAGGAGGACAGGGGAAGGGCAAGCTCAACGAGCAGTACTTC
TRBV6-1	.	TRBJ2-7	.	CASSEIREQYF	TGTGCCAGCAGTGAAATACGGGAGCAGTACTTC
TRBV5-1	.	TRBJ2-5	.	CASSPDWEETQYF	TGCGCCAGCAGCCCCGACTGGGAAGAGACCCAGTACTTC